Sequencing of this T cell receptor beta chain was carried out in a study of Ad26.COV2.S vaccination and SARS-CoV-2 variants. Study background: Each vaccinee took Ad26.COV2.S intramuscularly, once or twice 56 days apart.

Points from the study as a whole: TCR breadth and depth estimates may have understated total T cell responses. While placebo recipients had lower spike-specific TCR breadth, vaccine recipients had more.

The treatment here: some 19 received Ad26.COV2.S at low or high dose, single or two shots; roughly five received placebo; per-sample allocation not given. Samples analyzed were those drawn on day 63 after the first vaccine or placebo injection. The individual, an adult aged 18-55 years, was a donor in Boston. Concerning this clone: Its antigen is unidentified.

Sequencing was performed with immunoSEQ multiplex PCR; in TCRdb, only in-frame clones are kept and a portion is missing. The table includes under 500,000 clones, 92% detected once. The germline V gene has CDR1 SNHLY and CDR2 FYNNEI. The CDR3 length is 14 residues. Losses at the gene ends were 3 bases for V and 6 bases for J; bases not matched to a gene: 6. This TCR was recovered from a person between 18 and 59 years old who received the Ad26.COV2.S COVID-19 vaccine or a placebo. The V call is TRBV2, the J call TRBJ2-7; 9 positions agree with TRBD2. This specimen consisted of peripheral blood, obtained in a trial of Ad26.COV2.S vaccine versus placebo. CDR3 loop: CASSDLRGGGEQYF. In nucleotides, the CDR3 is TGTGCCAGCAGTGATTTGCGGGGGGGAGGCGAGCAGTACTTC.